Listed below are T cell receptor beta chains from one sample, sequenced in a study of T cell repertoires in cytomegalovirus infection. TCRdb reprocessed the reads via MiXCR and lists one record per CDR3 protein. The sample has around 280,000 distinct CDR3 sequences; around 10% are singletons. The specimen sequenced was PBMCs. The receptors were gathered from a human donor in good health (CMV status not recorded). Some clones in this sample may be carry-over from other donors' samples. The CDR3 runs from the conserved cysteine through the conserved F or W. D genes are given only for firm matches. Expanded clones get a size class; other rows say once, few or many, or leave the size out.

j_call: TRBJ1-4
clone_size: many
d_call: -
v_call: TRBV7-2
cdr3_nt: TGTGCCAGCACCCCAACAGGGACACCAGGAGAAAAACTGTTTTTT
cdr3_aa: CASTPTGTPGEKLFF

j_call: TRBJ1-2
clone_size: few
d_call: -
v_call: TRBV4-1
cdr3_nt: TGCGCCAGCAGCAAGGAGGAGCGCGTTTTCTATGGCTACACCTTC
cdr3_aa: CASSKEERVFYGYTF

j_call: TRBJ1-3
clone_size: many
d_call: -
v_call: TRBV20-1
cdr3_nt: TGCAGTGCTTTAAACTCTGGAAACACCATATATTTT
cdr3_aa: CSALNSGNTIYF

j_call: TRBJ2-5
clone_size: many
d_call: -
v_call: TRBV29-1
cdr3_nt: TGCAGCGTTGTGGTGGTGAGCGAGACCCAGTACTTC
cdr3_aa: CSVVVVSETQYF

j_call: TRBJ2-3
clone_size: many
d_call: -
v_call: TRBV13
cdr3_nt: TGTGCCAGCAGCTCAGGTCTCCGACTAGGGACTCACCGCACAGATACGCAGTATTTT
cdr3_aa: CASSSGLRLGTHRTDTQYF

j_call: TRBJ2-5
clone_size: many
d_call: -
v_call: TRBV2
cdr3_nt: TGTGCCAGCAGTGAAAGGGAGACCCAGTACTTC
cdr3_aa: CASSERETQYF

j_call: TRBJ2-1
clone_size: many
d_call: TRBD2
v_call: TRBV7-9
cdr3_nt: TGTGCCAGCAGCTCTCGACTAGCGGGGGGCCCCCGGGGTGAGCAGTTCTTC
cdr3_aa: CASSSRLAGGPRGEQFF

j_call: TRBJ1-6
clone_size: many
d_call: -
v_call: TRBV6-1
cdr3_nt: TGTGCCAGCAAAGGCCAGTATAATTCACCCCTCCACTTT
cdr3_aa: CASKGQYNSPLHF

j_call: TRBJ1-6
clone_size: many
d_call: -
v_call: TRBV6-6
cdr3_nt: TGTGCCAGCAGCCAGGGAGGCTATTCACCCCTCCACTTT
cdr3_aa: CASSQGGYSPLHF

j_call: TRBJ2-5
clone_size: many
d_call: -
v_call: TRBV7-2
cdr3_nt: TGTGCCAGCAGCTTCCTTCACCAGTGGGGCCTTCCTGTCGACCAAGAGACCCAGTACTTC
cdr3_aa: CASSFLHQWGLPVDQETQYF

j_call: TRBJ1-3
clone_size: many
d_call: -
v_call: TRBV10-1
cdr3_nt: TGCGCCAGCAGTGAGTCTGTCCAGGGAAACACCATATATTTT
cdr3_aa: CASSESVQGNTIYF

j_call: TRBJ1-3
clone_size: many
d_call: -
v_call: TRBV20-1
cdr3_nt: TGCAGTGCTAGAGATAACAGGGCTGGAAACACCATATATTTT
cdr3_aa: CSARDNRAGNTIYF

j_call: TRBJ2-5
clone_size: many
d_call: -
v_call: TRBV7-2
cdr3_nt: TGTGCCAGCAGCTCAGACAGAGCGCAAGAGACCCAGTACTTC
cdr3_aa: CASSSDRAQETQYF

j_call: TRBJ1-1
clone_size: -
d_call: TRBD1
v_call: TRBV20-1
cdr3_nt: TGCAGTGCCTACCAATTTGGGACAGGTAACACTGAAGCTTTCTTT
cdr3_aa: CSAYQFGTGNTEAFF

j_call: TRBJ1-4
clone_size: -
d_call: -
v_call: TRBV29-1
cdr3_nt: TGCAGCGTGGGGGACACGGTTAATGAAAAACTGTTTTTT
cdr3_aa: CSVGDTVNEKLFF

j_call: TRBJ2-3
clone_size: -
d_call: TRBD2
v_call: TRBV20-1
cdr3_nt: TGCAGTGCTAGATCGACTAGCGGGGTAACAGATACGCAGTATTTT
cdr3_aa: CSARSTSGVTDTQYF

j_call: TRBJ1-2
clone_size: many
d_call: TRBD1
v_call: TRBV25-1
cdr3_nt: TGTGCCAGCAGTGCCCGGGACAGGGGGCCGTTAGGAGATACCTTC
cdr3_aa: CASSARDRGPLGDTF

j_call: TRBJ2-2
clone_size: many
d_call: -
v_call: TRBV6-6
cdr3_nt: TGTGCCAGCAGTTACCTAAGGGGCAGGGGACGCGACGCGAACACCGGGGAGCTGTTTTTT
cdr3_aa: CASSYLRGRGRDANTGELFF

j_call: TRBJ1-4
clone_size: many
d_call: -
v_call: TRBV12-5
cdr3_nt: TGTGCTAGTGGTTTGCCCTCGCGGCGACAAGAAAAACTGTTTTTT
cdr3_aa: CASGLPSRRQEKLFF